This TCR beta chain was obtained from a study of T cells in narcolepsy. The study, taken as a whole, reports: Autoreactive clone sequences were missing from some blood memory CD4+ repertoires. Reportedly, autoreactive clonotypes were serially detected in patients' blood but not controls'.

Data came from immunoSEQ multiplex PCR; TCRdb stores just in-frame clones and leaves some out. The sample includes about 33,000 clones, roughly 90% of them seen just once. Germline CDR1 is SEHNR and CDR2 is FQNEAQ (reference sequence). The CDR3 runs to 12 residues. V was shortened by 8 bases and J by 8 bases, with 13 bases between the two germline ends. This clone has only a few counts. Its antigen is still unknown. The chain couples TRBV7-9 to TRBJ2-4; D may be TRBD1 or TRBD2 (5 bases each). This sequence originates from a human donor with narcolepsy. Sequenced material: CD45RA- memory CD4+ T cells from PBMCs. This CDR3 is CASAGDEDIQYF. CDR3 in DNA: TGTGCCAGCGCTGGGGACGAGGACATTCAGTACTTC.